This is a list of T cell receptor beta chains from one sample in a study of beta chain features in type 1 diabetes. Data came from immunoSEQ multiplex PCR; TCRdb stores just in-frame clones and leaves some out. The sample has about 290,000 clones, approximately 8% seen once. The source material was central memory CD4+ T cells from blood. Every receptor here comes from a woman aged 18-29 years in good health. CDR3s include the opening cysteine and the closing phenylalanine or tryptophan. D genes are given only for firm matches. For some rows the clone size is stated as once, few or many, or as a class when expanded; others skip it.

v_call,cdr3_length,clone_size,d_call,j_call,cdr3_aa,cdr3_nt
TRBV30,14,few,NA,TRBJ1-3,CAWSGSFSGNTIYF,TGTGCCTGGTCGGGATCGTTCTCTGGAAACACCATATATTTT
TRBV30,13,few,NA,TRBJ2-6,CAWRHAGANVLTF,TGTGCCTGGAGACATGCTGGGGCCAACGTCCTGACTTTC
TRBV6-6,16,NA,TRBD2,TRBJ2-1,CASELAGGPSENEQFF,TGTGCCAGCGAACTAGCGGGAGGGCCGAGTGAAAATGAGCAGTTCTTC
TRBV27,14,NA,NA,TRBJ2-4,CASSFRSHVNIQYF,TGTGCCAGCAGTTTCCGGTCTCATGTAAACATTCAGTACTTC
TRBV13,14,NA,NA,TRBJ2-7,CASSHRDTSYEQYF,TGTGCCAGCAGCCACCGGGACACGTCCTACGAGCAGTACTTC
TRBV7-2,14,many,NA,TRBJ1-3,CASSGSNSGNTIYF,TGTGCCAGCTCAGGCAGTAACTCTGGAAACACCATATATTTT
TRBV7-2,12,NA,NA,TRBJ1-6,CASSLVESPLHF,TGTGCCAGCAGCCTCGTAGAATCACCCCTCCACTTT
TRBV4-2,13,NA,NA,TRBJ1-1,CASSQGREGEAFF,TGTGCCAGCAGCCAAGGCAGGGAAGGTGAAGCTTTCTTT
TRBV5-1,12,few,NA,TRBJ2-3,CASSFGADTQYF,TGCGCCAGCAGCTTCGGAGCAGATACGCAGTATTTT
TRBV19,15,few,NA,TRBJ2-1,CASSMAGSSYNEQFF,TGTGCCAGTAGTATGGCGGGGAGTTCCTACAATGAGCAGTTCTTC
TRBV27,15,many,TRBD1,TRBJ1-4,CASSDPGGAGEKLFF,TGTGCCAGCTCTGACCCAGGGGGCGCAGGAGAAAAACTGTTTTTT
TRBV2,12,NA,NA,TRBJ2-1,CASEGSYNEQFF,TGTGCCAGCGAGGGCAGTTACAATGAGCAGTTCTTC
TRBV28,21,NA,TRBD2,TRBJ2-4,CASSLIVRTRNPELAKNIQYF,TGTGCCAGCAGTTTAATAGTTCGGACTAGGAATCCGGAGCTAGCCAAAAACATTCAGTACTTC
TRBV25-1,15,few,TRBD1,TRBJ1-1,CASSDPTGGLAEAFF,TGTGCCAGCAGTGACCCGACAGGGGGCCTGGCTGAAGCTTTCTTT
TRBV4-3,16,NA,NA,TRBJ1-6,CASSRARQEYNSPLHF,TGCGCCAGCAGCCGGGCAAGGCAGGAATATAATTCACCCCTCCACTTT
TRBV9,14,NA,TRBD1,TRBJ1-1,CASSTRQGGTEAFF,TGTGCCAGCAGCACTCGACAGGGAGGGACTGAAGCTTTCTTT
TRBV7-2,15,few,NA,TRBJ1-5,CASSPARGRSQPQHF,TGTGCCAGCAGCCCGGCCCGGGGGAGAAGTCAGCCCCAGCATTTT
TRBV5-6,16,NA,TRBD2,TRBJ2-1,CASSLVASGMVNEQFF,TGTGCCAGCAGCTTGGTCGCTAGCGGGATGGTAAATGAGCAGTTCTTC
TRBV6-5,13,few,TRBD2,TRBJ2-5,CASSPSGTRGQYF,TGTGCCAGCAGTCCCTCCGGGACTAGAGGCCAGTACTTC
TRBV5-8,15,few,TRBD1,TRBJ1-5,CASSLYGQGVRPQHF,TGTGCCAGCAGCTTGTACGGACAGGGTGTTAGGCCCCAGCATTTT
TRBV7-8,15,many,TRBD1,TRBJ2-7,CASSLVQGRTYEQYF,TGTGCCAGCAGCTTAGTACAGGGGCGGACCTACGAGCAGTACTTC
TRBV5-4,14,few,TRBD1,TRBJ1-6,CASSRGTGTKPLHF,TGCGCCAGCAGCCGGGGGACAGGGACGAAACCCCTCCACTTT
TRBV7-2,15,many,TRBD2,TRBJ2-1,CASSIQRGSYNEQFF,TGTGCCAGCAGCATACAGCGGGGGAGCTACAATGAGCAGTTCTTC
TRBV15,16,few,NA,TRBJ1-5,CATSRDSIGLHQPQHF,TGTGCCACCAGCAGAGATAGTATAGGGCTACATCAGCCCCAGCATTTT
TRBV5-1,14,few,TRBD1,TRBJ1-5,CASSLEGASQPQHF,TGCGCCAGCAGCTTGGAGGGGGCAAGTCAGCCCCAGCATTTT
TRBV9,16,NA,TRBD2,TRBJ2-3,CASSTRGGGGSDTQYF,TGTGCCAGCAGCACCCGCGGCGGGGGGGGATCAGATACGCAGTATTTT
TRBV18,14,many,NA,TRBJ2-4,CASSPDRSKNIQYF,TGTGCCAGCTCACCCGACAGGTCCAAAAACATTCAGTACTTC
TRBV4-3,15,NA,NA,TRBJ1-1,CASSQAHTEVPDAFF,TGCGCCAGCAGCCAAGCACATACAGAGGTACCGGATGCTTTCTTT
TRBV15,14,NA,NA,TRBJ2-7,CATSRERGTYEQYF,TGTGCCACCAGCAGAGAGAGGGGAACCTACGAGCAGTACTTC
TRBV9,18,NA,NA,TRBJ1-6,CASSSGAGPLSYNSPLHF,TGTGCCAGCTCATCTGGGGCAGGGCCTCTGAGCTATAATTCACCCCTCCACTTT
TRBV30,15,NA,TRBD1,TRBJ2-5,CAWSVTRDSQETQYF,TGTGCCTGGAGTGTTACCCGGGACAGCCAAGAGACCCAGTACTTC
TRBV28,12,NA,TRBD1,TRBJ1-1,CASWDRFGEAFF,TGTGCCAGTTGGGACAGGTTTGGCGAAGCTTTCTTT
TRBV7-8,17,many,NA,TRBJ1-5,CASSLGLRGWGNQPQHF,TGTGCCAGCAGCTTAGGTCTCAGGGGATGGGGCAATCAGCCCCAGCATTTT
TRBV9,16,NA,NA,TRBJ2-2,CASSAGWGKNTGELFF,TGTGCCAGCAGCGCCGGGTGGGGAAAGAACACCGGGGAGCTGTTTTTT
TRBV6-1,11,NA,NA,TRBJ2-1,CASRSYNEQFF,TGTGCCAGCAGATCCTACAATGAGCAGTTCTTC
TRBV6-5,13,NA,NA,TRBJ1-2,CASSYSRRYGYTF,TGTGCCAGCAGTTACTCGAGGAGATATGGCTACACCTTC
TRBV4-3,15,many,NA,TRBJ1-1,CASSQETGVNTEAFF,TGCGCCAGCAGCCAAGAGACAGGCGTGAACACTGAAGCTTTCTTT
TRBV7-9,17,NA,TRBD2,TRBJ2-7,CASSSTYFSGTTYEQYF,TGTGCCAGCAGCTCGACCTATTTTAGCGGGACGACCTACGAGCAGTACTTC
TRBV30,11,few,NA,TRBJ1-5,CAWEGGQPQHF,TGTGCCTGGGAGGGGGGTCAGCCCCAGCATTTT